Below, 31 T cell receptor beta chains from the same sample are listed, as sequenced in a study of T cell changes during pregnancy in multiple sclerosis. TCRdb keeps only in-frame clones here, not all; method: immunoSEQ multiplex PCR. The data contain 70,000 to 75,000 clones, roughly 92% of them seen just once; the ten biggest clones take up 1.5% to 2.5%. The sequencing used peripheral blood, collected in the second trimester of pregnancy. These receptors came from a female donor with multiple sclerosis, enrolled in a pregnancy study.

CDR3: CASSDRAADEQFF. CDR3 nucleotide sequence: TGTGCCAGTAGCGACAGGGCCGCGGATGAGCAGTTCTTC. The chain carries TRBV19 and TRBJ2-1; TRBD1 agrees at 7 bases. V shed 6 bases and J 8 bases; nucleotides not matched to a gene: 7. The CDR3 is 13 residues long. CDR1 is LNHDA and CDR2 is SQIVND in the germline V gene (reference sequence).

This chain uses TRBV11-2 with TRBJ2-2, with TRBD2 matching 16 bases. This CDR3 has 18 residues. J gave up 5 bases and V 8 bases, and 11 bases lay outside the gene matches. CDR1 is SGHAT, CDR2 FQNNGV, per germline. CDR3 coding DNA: TGTGCCAGCGCCGGGACTAGCGGGGGGGGCTTAAGAACCGGGGAGCTGTTTTTT. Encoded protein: CASAGTSGGGLRTGELFF. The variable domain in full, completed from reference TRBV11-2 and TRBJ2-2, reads EAGVAQSPRYKIIEKRQSVAFWCNPISGHATLYWYQQILGQGPKLLIQFQNNGVVDDSQLPKDRFSAERLKGVDSTLKIQPAKLEDSAVYLCASAGTSGGGLRTGELFFGEGSRLTVL.

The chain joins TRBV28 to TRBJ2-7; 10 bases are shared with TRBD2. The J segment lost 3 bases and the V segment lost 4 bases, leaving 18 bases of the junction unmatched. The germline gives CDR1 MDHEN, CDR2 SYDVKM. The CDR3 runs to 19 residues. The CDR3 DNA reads TGTGCCAGCAGTTCCCCCGGTTCTAGCGGGAGTTCCTTGAGCTACGAGCAGTACTTC. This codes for CASSSPGSSGSSLSYEQYF.

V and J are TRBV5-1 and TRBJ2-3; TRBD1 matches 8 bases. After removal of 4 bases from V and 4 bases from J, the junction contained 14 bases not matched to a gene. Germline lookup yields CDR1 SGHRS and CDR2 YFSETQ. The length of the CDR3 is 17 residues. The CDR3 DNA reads TGCGCCAGCAGCCTACGGGACAGGCTGCCGACCGCAGATACGCAGTATTTT. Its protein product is CASSLRDRLPTADTQYF.

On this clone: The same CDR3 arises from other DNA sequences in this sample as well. CDR3 region: CASSDSGGATDTQYF. Written as DNA, the CDR3 is TGTGCCAGCAGTGATAGCGGGGGGGCCACAGATACGCAGTATTTT. This chain joins TRBV6-4 and TRBJ2-3; 11 nucleotides line up with TRBD2. The germline gives CDR1 MRHNA, CDR2 SNTAGT. V was clipped by 3 bases and J by 2 bases; unmatched bases: 1. This CDR3 contains 15 residues.

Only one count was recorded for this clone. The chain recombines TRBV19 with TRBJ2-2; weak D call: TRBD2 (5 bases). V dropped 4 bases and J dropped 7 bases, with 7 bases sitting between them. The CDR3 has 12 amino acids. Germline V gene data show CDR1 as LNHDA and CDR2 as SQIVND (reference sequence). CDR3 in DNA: TGTGCCAGTAGTAGACTAAACGGGGAGCTGTTTTTT. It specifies CASSRLNGELFF.

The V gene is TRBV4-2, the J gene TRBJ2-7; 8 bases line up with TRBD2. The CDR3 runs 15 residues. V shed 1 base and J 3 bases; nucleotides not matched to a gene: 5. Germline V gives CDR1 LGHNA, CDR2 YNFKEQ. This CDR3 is CASSQVSSGSYEQYF. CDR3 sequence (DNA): TGTGCCAGCAGCCAAGTCTCAAGCGGGAGCTACGAGCAGTACTTC.

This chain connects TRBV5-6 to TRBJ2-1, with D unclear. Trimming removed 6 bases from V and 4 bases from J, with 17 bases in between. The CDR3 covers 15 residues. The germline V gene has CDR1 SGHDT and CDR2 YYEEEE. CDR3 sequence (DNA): TGTGCCAGCATCAGATTGACAAACTTTTACAATGAGCAGTTCTTC. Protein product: CASIRLTNFYNEQFF.

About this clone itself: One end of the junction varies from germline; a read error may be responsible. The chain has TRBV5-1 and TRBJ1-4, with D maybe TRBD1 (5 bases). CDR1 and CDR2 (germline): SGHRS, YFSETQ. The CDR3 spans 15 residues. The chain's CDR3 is CASSLGPTDGEKLFF. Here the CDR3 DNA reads TGCGCCAGCAGTTTGGGACCGACAGACGGAGAAAAACTGTTTTTT.

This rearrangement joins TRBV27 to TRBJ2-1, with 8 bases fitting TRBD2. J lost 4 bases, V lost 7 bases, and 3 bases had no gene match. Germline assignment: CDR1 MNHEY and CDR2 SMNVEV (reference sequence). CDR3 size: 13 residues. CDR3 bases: TGTGCCAGCACTCGGGAGGGTTACAATGAGCAGTTCTTC. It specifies CASTREGYNEQFF.

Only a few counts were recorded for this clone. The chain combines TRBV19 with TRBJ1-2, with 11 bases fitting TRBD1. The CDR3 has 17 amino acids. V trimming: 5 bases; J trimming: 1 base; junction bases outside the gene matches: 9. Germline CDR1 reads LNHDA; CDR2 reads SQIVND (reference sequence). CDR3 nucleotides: TGTGCCAGTAGTGCCCGGGACAGGGGGGAATTTAACTATGGCTACACCTTC. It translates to CASSARDRGEFNYGYTF.

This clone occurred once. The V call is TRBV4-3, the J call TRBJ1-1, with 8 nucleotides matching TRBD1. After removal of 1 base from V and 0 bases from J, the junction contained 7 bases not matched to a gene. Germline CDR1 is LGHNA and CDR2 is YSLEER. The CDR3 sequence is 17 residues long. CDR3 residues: CASSQGQGRGMNTEAFF. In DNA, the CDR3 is TGCGCCAGCAGCCAAGGACAGGGGAGAGGGATGAACACTGAAGCTTTCTTT.

The CDR3 coding sequence is TGTGCCATCAGAGCTGTCGGAGAGAACTATGGCTACACCTTC. Its translation is CAIRAVGENYGYTF. The rearrangement links TRBV10-3 to TRBJ1-2; D gene ambiguous. The CDR3 covers 14 residues. From germline, CDR1 is ENHRY and CDR2 SYGVKD. V was pared by 6 bases and J by 2 bases, with 13 bases between.

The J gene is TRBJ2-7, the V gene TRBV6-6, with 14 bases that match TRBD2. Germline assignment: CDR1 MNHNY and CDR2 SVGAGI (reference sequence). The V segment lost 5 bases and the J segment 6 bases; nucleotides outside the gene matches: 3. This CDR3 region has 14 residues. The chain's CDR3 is CASSTGLAGVEQYF. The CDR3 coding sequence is TGTGCCAGCAGTACGGGACTAGCGGGAGTCGAGCAGTACTTC.

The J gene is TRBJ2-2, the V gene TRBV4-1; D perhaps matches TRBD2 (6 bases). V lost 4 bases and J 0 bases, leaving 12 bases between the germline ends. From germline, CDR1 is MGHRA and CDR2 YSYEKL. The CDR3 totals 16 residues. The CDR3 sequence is CASSPAGGTNTGELFF. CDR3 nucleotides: TGCGCCAGCAGCCCGGCGGGCGGGACGAACACCGGGGAGCTGTTTTTT.

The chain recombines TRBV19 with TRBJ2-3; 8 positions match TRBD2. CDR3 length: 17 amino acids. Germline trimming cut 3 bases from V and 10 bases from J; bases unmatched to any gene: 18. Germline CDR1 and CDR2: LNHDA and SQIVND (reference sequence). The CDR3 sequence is CASSIRAAGGQSGAQYF. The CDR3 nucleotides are TGTGCCAGTAGTATCCGGGCTGCGGGGGGCCAGTCGGGGGCGCAGTATTTT.

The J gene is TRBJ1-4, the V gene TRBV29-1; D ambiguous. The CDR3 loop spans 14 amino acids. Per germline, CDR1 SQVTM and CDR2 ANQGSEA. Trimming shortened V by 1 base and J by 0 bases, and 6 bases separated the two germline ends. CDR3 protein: CSVEGSATNEKLFF. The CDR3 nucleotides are TGCAGCGTTGAAGGTTCAGCAACTAATGAAAAACTGTTTTTT.

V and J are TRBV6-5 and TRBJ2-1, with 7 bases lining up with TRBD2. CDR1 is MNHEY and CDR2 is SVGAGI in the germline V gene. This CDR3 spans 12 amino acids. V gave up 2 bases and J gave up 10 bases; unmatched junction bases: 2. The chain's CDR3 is CASSYGEGEQFF. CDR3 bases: TGTGCCAGCAGTTACGGGGAGGGGGAGCAGTTCTTC.

CDR3 protein: CSEGLLAETQYF. DNA for the CDR3: TGCAGCGAAGGACTGCTCGCGGAGACCCAGTACTTC. The chain employs TRBV29-1 and TRBJ2-5; D is perhaps TRBD2 (5 bases). CDR3 size: 12 residues. In germline, CDR1 is SQVTM, CDR2 ANQGSEA. The V and J ends lost 7 bases and 5 bases respectively, with 14 bases between them. The whole variable domain, remainder taken from reference TRBV29-1 and TRBJ2-5, is SAVISQKPSRDICQRGTSLTIQCQVDSQVTMMFWYRQQPGQSLTLIATANQGSEATYESGFVIDKFPISRPNLTFSTLTVSNMSPEDSSIYLCSEGLLAETQYFGPGTRLLVL.

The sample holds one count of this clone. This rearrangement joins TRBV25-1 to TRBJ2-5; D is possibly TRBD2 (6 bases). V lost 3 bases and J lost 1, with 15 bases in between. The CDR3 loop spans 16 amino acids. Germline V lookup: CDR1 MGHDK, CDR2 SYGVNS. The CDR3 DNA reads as TGTGCCAGCAGTGAGCCCCGCGGAGGGGTCCAAGAGACCCAGTACTTC. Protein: CASSEPRGGVQETQYF.

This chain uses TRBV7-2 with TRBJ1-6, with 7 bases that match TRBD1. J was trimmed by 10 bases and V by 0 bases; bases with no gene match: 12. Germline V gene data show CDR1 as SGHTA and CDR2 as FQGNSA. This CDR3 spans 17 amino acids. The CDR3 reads CASSLASLTGTGSPLHF. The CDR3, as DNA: TGTGCCAGCAGCTTAGCGTCTCTGACAGGGACGGGATCACCCCTCCACTTT. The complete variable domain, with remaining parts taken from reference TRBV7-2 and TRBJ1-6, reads GAGVSQSPSNKVTEKGKDVELRCDPISGHTALYWYRQSLGQGLEFLIYFQGNSAPDKSGLPSDRFSAERTGGSVSTLTIQRTQQEDSAVYLCASSLASLTGTGSPLHFGNGTRLTVT.

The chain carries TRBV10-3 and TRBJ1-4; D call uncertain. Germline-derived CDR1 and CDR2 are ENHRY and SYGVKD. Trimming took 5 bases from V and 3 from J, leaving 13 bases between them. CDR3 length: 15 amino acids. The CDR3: CAISSGLTPNEKLFF. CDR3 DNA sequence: TGTGCCATCAGTTCTGGACTCACACCTAATGAAAAACTGTTTTTT.

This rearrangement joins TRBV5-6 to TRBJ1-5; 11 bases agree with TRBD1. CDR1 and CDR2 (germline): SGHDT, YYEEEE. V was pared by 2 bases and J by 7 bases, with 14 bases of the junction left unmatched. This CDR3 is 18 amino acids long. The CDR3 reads CASSFSGVGQGARQPQHF. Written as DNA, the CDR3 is TGTGCCAGCAGCTTTTCAGGCGTTGGACAGGGGGCACGGCAGCCCCAGCATTTT.

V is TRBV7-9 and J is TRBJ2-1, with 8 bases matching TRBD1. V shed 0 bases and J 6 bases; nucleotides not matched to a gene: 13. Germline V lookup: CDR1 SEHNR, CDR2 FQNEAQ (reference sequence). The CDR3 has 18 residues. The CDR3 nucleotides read TGTGCCAGCAGCTTAGCGGCCCCAGGACAGGGTAAGGGCAATGAGCAGTTCTTC. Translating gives CASSLAAPGQGKGNEQFF.

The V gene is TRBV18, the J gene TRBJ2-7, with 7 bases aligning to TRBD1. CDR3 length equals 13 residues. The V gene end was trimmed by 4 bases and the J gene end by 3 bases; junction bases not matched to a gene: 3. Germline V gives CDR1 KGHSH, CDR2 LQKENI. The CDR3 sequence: CASSQRQGYEQYF. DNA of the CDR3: TGTGCCAGCTCACAGAGACAGGGCTACGAGCAGTACTTC.

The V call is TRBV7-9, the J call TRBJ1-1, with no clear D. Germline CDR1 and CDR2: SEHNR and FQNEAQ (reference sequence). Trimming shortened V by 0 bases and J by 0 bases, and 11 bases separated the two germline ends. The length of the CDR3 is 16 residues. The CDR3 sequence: CASSLAAGRLNTEAFF. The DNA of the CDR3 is TGTGCCAGCAGCTTAGCTGCGGGGAGATTGAACACTGAAGCTTTCTTT.

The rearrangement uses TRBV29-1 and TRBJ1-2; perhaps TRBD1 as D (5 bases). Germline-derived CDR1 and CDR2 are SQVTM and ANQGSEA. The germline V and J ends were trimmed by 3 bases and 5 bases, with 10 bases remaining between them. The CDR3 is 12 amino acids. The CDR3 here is CSVDSGVYGYTF. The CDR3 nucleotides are TGCAGCGTTGATTCGGGGGTATATGGCTACACCTTC.

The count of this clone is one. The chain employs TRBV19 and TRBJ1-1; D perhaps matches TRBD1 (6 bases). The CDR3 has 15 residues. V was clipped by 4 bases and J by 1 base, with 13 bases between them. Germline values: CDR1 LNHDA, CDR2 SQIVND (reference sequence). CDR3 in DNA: TGTGCCAGTAGTACCTTGACAGGCGGGAACACTGAAGCTTTCTTT. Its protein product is CASSTLTGGNTEAFF.

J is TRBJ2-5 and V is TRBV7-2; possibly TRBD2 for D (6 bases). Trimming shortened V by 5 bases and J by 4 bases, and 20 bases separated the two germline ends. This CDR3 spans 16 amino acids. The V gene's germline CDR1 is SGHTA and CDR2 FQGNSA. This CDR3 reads CASSPPGLRTPETQYF. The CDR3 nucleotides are TGTGCCAGCAGCCCCCCGGGACTCCGTACACCAGAGACCCAGTACTTC.

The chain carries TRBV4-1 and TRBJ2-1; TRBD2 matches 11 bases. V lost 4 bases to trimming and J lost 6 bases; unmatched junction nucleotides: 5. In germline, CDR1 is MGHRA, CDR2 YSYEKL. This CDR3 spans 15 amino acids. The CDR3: CASSLAGGVLNEQFF. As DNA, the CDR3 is TGCGCCAGCAGCCTAGCGGGGGGGGTTCTCAATGAGCAGTTCTTC.

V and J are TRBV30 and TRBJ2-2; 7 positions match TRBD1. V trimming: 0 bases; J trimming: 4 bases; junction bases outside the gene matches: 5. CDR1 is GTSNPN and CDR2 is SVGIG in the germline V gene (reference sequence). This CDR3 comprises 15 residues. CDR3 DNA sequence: TGTGCCTGGAGTGTACAGGGGTCGGGCACCGGGGAGCTGTTTTTT. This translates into CAWSVQGSGTGELFF.